Below are 30 T cell receptor beta chains sequenced from a single sample in a study of graft-versus-host responses after intestinal transplantation. These receptors' targets are unknown. Data came from immunoSEQ multiplex PCR; TCRdb stores just in-frame clones and leaves some out. The sample shows 60,000 to 80,000 clones, 90% of them seen only once. Specimen: unstimulated CD8+ T cells sorted from spleen or lymph node cells, collected before intestinal transplant. Source of these receptors: a human donor who received an intestinal transplant.

The DNA for the CDR3 is TGTGCCATCAGTGTAGCGGGGGAAGAGACCCAGTACTTC. Its translation: CAISVAGEETQYF. The chain is built from TRBV10-3 and TRBJ2-5; TRBD2 aligns across 9 bases. Germline V gene data show CDR1 as ENHRY and CDR2 as SYGVKD. This CDR3 has 13 amino acids. V shed 4 bases, J shed 3 bases, and the junction held 0 bases outside the gene matches.

CDR3 in amino acids: CASSFRQGEETQYF. The CDR3 DNA is TGTGCCAGCAGCTTCCGACAGGGGGAGGAGACCCAGTACTTC. The chain employs TRBV7-8 and TRBJ2-5; 9 positions agree with TRBD1. CDR3 size: 14 residues. Germline V gene data show CDR1 as SGHVS and CDR2 as FQNEAQ. Losses at the gene ends were 3 bases for V and 5 bases for J; bases not matched to a gene: 4.

The chain couples TRBV27 to TRBJ1-1, with TRBD1 matching over 8 bases. CDR1 is MNHEY, CDR2 SMNVEV, per germline (reference sequence). This CDR3 has 14 residues. V shed 6 bases, J shed 1 base, and the junction held 4 bases outside the gene matches. In DNA, the CDR3 is TGTGCCAGCAGCTCGGGACAGGAGAACACTGAAGCTTTCTTT. This sequence encodes CASSSGQENTEAFF.

The chain joins TRBV11-2 to TRBJ2-7, with a weak D call TRBD2 (6 bases). V was trimmed by 5 bases and J by 6 bases, leaving 14 bases between them. The germline CDR1 and CDR2 sequences are SGHAT and FQNNGV. The CDR3 runs to 13 residues. The CDR3 coding sequence is TGTGCCAGCAGCCTGACTAGTGGGATCGAGCAGTACTTC. Translation: CASSLTSGIEQYF.

The chain uses TRBV27 and TRBJ2-5, with a possible D match to TRBD1 (5 bases). Germline loops: CDR1 MNHEY, CDR2 SMNVEV (reference sequence). The CDR3 contains 13 residues. Trimming took 5 bases from V and 7 from J, leaving 14 bases between them. The CDR3 reads CASSQRQQGTQYF. The CDR3 nucleotides are TGTGCCAGCAGTCAAAGACAGCAGGGGACCCAGTACTTC.

The CDR3: CASSAFSGGLNEQFF. DNA for the CDR3: TGTGCCAGCAGTGCTTTCTCGGGGGGCTTGAATGAGCAGTTCTTC. The chain carries TRBV6-1 and TRBJ2-1, with D perhaps matching TRBD2 (7 bases). The V and J ends lost 4 bases and 7 bases respectively, with 17 bases between them. Germline V CDR1 and CDR2: MNHNS, SASEGT. CDR3 size: 15 residues.

The count of this clone is one. CDR3 coding DNA: TGTGCCAGCAGCAACAGGGAGAACACTGAAGCTTTCTTT. Translating gives CASSNRENTEAFF. The chain recombines TRBV11-3 with TRBJ1-1, with D possibly being TRBD1 (6 bases). This CDR3 is 13 amino acids long. V lost 5 bases and J lost 1, with 8 bases in between. Germline CDR1 and CDR2: SGHNT and YENEEA.

The rearrangement uses TRBV27 and TRBJ1-1; TRBD1 is a possible D gene (5 bases). Germline V gene sequence: CDR1 MNHEY, CDR2 SMNVEV (reference sequence). CDR3 length: 14 residues. V gave up 7 bases and J gave up 6 bases, with 18 bases separating them. CDR3 sequence reads: CASKWGAGVAEAFF. The CDR3 DNA reads as TGTGCCAGCAAGTGGGGCGCGGGAGTCGCTGAAGCTTTCTTT.

The chain is built from TRBV7-9 and TRBJ1-3; tentative D call: TRBD1 (5 bases). This CDR3 region has 14 residues. V was cut by 8 bases and J by 2 bases, with 13 bases left in between. CDR1 and CDR2 (germline): SEHNR, FQNEAQ (reference sequence). The CDR3 loop reads CASGSGLPGNTIYF. The CDR3 coding sequence is TGTGCCAGCGGGTCAGGGCTCCCTGGAAACACCATATATTTT.

V and J are TRBV9 and TRBJ1-4; 9 nucleotides agree with TRBD1. With 3 bases clipped from V and 5 bases from J, the junction kept 2 bases outside the gene matches. The CDR3 totals 14 residues. The germline V gene has CDR1 SGDLS and CDR2 YYNGEE. The CDR3 protein is CASSDDRGNEKLFF. In DNA form, the CDR3 reads TGTGCCAGCAGCGATGACAGGGGGAATGAAAAACTGTTTTTT.

This clone was counted a single time. The chain employs TRBV18 and TRBJ2-1; 12 nucleotides align to TRBD2. V dropped 6 bases and J dropped 0; count of bases not matched to a gene: 6. From germline, CDR1 is KGHSH and CDR2 LQKENI. This CDR3 has 17 amino acids. This chain's CDR3 is CASSPSGGASSYNEQFF. CDR3 bases: TGTGCCAGCTCTCCTAGCGGGGGGGCGAGCTCCTACAATGAGCAGTTCTTC.

This sequence joins TRBV6-6 and TRBJ2-2; no firm D call. CDR3 length: 13 residues. CDR1 and CDR2 from the germline V gene are MNHNY and SVGAGI (reference sequence). Trimming shortened V by 7 bases and J by 4 bases, and 10 bases separated the two germline ends. The CDR3, as DNA: TGTGCCAGCAACTCAATCGGCACCGGGGAGCTGTTTTTT. Protein: CASNSIGTGELFF.

V and J are TRBV5-1 and TRBJ2-7; D may be TRBD2 (7 bases). V lost 4 bases, J lost 5 bases, and 19 bases lay in between. Germline V gene lookup returns CDR1 SGHRS and CDR2 YFSETQ. The CDR3 contains 15 residues. The CDR3 DNA reads as TGCGCCAGCAGCCCCGGGGGGCACGGCTCACACGAGCAGTACTTC. This gives the protein CASSPGGHGSHEQYF. Full variable domain (remainder filled in from reference TRBV5-1 and TRBJ2-7): KAGVTQTPRYLIKTRGQQVTLSCSPISGHRSVSWYQQTPGQGLQFLFEYFSETQRNKGNFPGRFSGRQFSNSRSEMNVSTLELGDSALYLCASSPGGHGSHEQYFGPGTRLTVT.

This clone is a singleton in its sample. CDR3 bases: TGTGCCAGCCTAGGTTCGACCGGGGAGCTGTTTTTT. As protein: CASLGSTGELFF. The chain is built from TRBV2 and TRBJ2-2; D is undetermined. CDR3 length: 12 amino acids. The germline CDR1 and CDR2 sequences are SNHLY and FYNNEI. Trimming removed 8 bases at V and 5 bases at J, with 9 bases between.

V gene TRBV6-1 combines with J gene TRBJ2-3, with 7 bases lining up with TRBD2. The CDR3 loop spans 17 amino acids. From germline, CDR1 is MNHNS and CDR2 SASEGT. Germline trimming cut 1 base from V and 6 bases from J; bases unmatched to any gene: 13. CDR3 loop: CASSEVAGEPGWDTQYF. In DNA, the CDR3 is TGTGCCAGCAGTGAAGTGGCGGGGGAGCCGGGGTGGGATACGCAGTATTTT.

This chain links TRBV2 with TRBJ1-1; tentative D call: TRBD1 (6 bases). CDR3 length: 12 residues. Trimming left V 10 bases short and J 4 bases short, with 13 bases between. Germline V gene lookup returns CDR1 SNHLY and CDR2 FYNNEI. CDR3 bases: TGTGCCAAGGAACAGGGAAGCACTGAAGCTTTCTTT. Its protein is CAKEQGSTEAFF.

Regarding this clone: The junction does not match germline at one end; this may be a read error. The J gene is TRBJ1-1, the V gene TRBV4-2, with TRBD1 as a possible D gene (6 bases). CDR3 length: 15 residues. Per the germline V gene, CDR1 is LGHNA and CDR2 is YNFKEQ. For the CDR3, the DNA is TGTGCCAGCACCCCTGGTACAGGGCCCAACTCTGAGGCTTTCTTT. It codes for CASTPGTGPNSEAFF.

V usage is TRBV27 and J usage is TRBJ1-1, with a weak D call TRBD1 (5 bases). V was pared by 4 bases and J by 1 base, with 7 bases between. Germline assignment: CDR1 MNHEY and CDR2 SMNVEV (reference sequence). There are 13 residues in the CDR3. The CDR3 DNA sequence: TGTGCCAGCAGTTCGACAGAGAACACTGAAGCTTTCTTT. It translates to CASSSTENTEAFF.

This chain connects TRBV5-4 to TRBJ2-5; D may be TRBD1 (6 bases). The germline V and J ends were trimmed by 0 bases and 1 base, with 10 bases remaining between them. Germline V gives CDR1 SGHNT, CDR2 YYREEE (reference sequence). The CDR3 runs to 15 residues. Here the CDR3 DNA reads TGTGCCAGCAGCTTGGGGATAGGGGGCCAAGAGACCCAGTACTTC. It yields the protein CASSLGIGGQETQYF.

The table lists this clone with a few counts. This rearrangement joins TRBV11-2 to TRBJ2-5; 7 bases agree with TRBD1. Near its end, the DNA agrees better with TRBJ2-7, so the J call may be wrong. Germline CDR1 SGHAT, CDR2 FQNNGV. The CDR3 runs to 14 residues. The CDR3: CASSLGGTVGEQYF. CDR3 in DNA: TGTGCCAGCAGCTTAGGGGGGACAGTGGGCGAGCAGTACTTC.

The chain combines TRBV4-1 with TRBJ1-1; weak D call: TRBD1 (6 bases). CDR1 and CDR2 (germline): MGHRA, YSYEKL. The CDR3 runs to 15 residues. V dropped 3 bases and J dropped 0 bases, with 11 bases sitting between them. The CDR3 region has the DNA TGCGCCAGCAGCCAGCCTAGACAGGTGAACACTGAAGCTTTCTTT. Residues: CASSQPRQVNTEAFF.

The chain carries TRBV15 and TRBJ2-5; TRBD2 matches 10 bases. Germline values: CDR1 LNHNV, CDR2 YYDKDF (reference sequence). V lost 8 bases, J lost 5 bases, and 11 bases stayed unmatched. The CDR3 totals 15 residues. The CDR3 sequence: CATLGSGGAGETQYF. The CDR3 bases are TGTGCCACCTTAGGCAGCGGGGGGGCGGGTGAGACCCAGTACTTC.

The chain is built from TRBV7-9 and TRBJ2-5, with TRBD2 matching over 9 bases. CDR3 length equals 15 residues. CDR1 is SEHNR, CDR2 FQNEAQ, per germline (reference sequence). Germline trimming cut 4 bases from V and 7 bases from J; bases unmatched to any gene: 10. CDR3 sequence reads: CASSSLGGGAATQYF. Written as DNA, the CDR3 is TGTGCCAGCAGCTCTCTCGGCGGGGGGGCGGCGACCCAGTACTTC.

This chain connects TRBV19 to TRBJ1-2, with D unclear. Germline V gives CDR1 LNHDA, CDR2 SQIVND (reference sequence). The CDR3 length is 12 residues. V lost 4 bases and J 5 bases, leaving 8 bases between the germline ends. This CDR3 reads CASSNVGYGYTF. In nucleotides, the CDR3 is TGTGCCAGTAGTAACGTCGGGTATGGCTACACCTTC.

V is TRBV11-2 and J is TRBJ1-5, with no clear D. V lost 0 bases and J 6 bases, leaving 6 bases between the germline ends. The germline V gene encodes CDR1 SGHAT and CDR2 FQNNGV. This CDR3 region has 13 residues. CDR3 loop: CASSLDPLQPQHF. The CDR3 coding sequence is TGTGCCAGCAGCTTAGATCCACTTCAGCCCCAGCATTTT.

This chain connects TRBV7-2 to TRBJ2-5; D gene uncertain. Per the germline V gene, CDR1 is SGHTA and CDR2 is FQGNSA. Trimming took 3 bases from V and 4 from J, leaving 6 bases between them. The CDR3 has 12 amino acids. The CDR3 sequence is CASSFLRETQYF. For the CDR3, the DNA is TGTGCCAGCAGCTTCCTTCGAGAGACCCAGTACTTC.

With respect to this clone: The conserved final phenylalanine or tryptophan is absent from the CDR3, which likely points to a read error. V gene TRBV20-1 combines with J gene TRBJ1-2; no clear D gene. The CDR3 runs 10 residues. Germline V gives CDR1 DFQATT, CDR2 SNEGSKA (reference sequence). V was clipped by 6 bases and J by 8 bases, with 10 bases between them. DNA for the CDR3: TGCAGTGCCCTCGATGGGGGCTACACCCTC. It codes for CSALDGGYTL.

The rearrangement links TRBV21-1 to TRBJ1-5. TRBV21-1 is an annotated pseudogene. The CDR3 contains 18 residues. This CDR3 reads CASSKVGRGEFSNQPQHF. The CDR3, as DNA: TGTGCCAGCAGCAAAGTCGGGAGGGGAGAGTTTTCTAATCAGCCCCAGCATTTT.

This clone has a single count. The V and J genes are TRBV7-9 and TRBJ1-2, with a possible D match to TRBD1 (5 bases). In germline, CDR1 is SEHNR, CDR2 FQNEAQ (reference sequence). The V gene lost 5 bases and the J gene lost 0 bases, with 10 bases spanning the gap. The CDR3 sequence is 14 residues long. The CDR3 DNA reads as TGTGCCAGCAGCACCGACAGCCCTAACTATGGCTACACCTTC. Protein sequence: CASSTDSPNYGYTF.

This chain links TRBV9 with TRBJ1-2; D unresolved. Germline assignment: CDR1 SGDLS and CDR2 YYNGEE. V was trimmed by 7 bases and J by 0 bases, leaving 13 bases between them. The CDR3 contains 14 residues. The CDR3 coding sequence is TGTGCCAGCGGCAGGCAGGCAGCTAACTATGGCTACACCTTC. Encoded protein: CASGRQAANYGYTF.